The clone carrying this TCR beta chain has more than one count but fewer than ten. Its specificity is not known. These data originate in a study of cytomegalovirus exposure and HLA in healthy donors. Overall study: As an earlier analysis found, 180 million or so T cells yielded about 100 million unique TCR beta sequences. Points from the study as a whole: A cluster of highly shared sequence variants was likely a sequencing artifact. Cytomegalovirus-associated status was assigned to about 180 TCR beta chains. Segments of the TCR beta V type were, in most cases, productive about 87% or about 30% of the time in an earlier analysis.

A multiplex PCR was run with 60 Vbeta primers and 13 Jbeta primers. The method was immunoSEQ multiplex PCR; TCRdb's version includes in-frame clones alone and lacks a portion of them. There are tens of thousands of clones in the sample; 55% to 75% occur only once, and about 14% lies in the top ten. V dropped 4 bases and J dropped 0; count of bases not matched to a gene: 2. Germline lookup yields CDR1 SGHNT and CDR2 YENEEA. This CDR3 is 14 amino acids long. The TCR originated in a woman aged 45 to 65 in good health and CMV-seropositive. The rearrangement joins TRBV11-3 to TRBJ2-7; 8 bases line up with TRBD2. Source material: PBMCs. Here the CDR3 reads CASSSGGGSYEQYF. The CDR3 region has the DNA TGTGCCAGCAGCTCCGGGGGGGGCTCCTACGAGCAGTACTTC.